This T cell receptor (beta chain) was captured by sequencing in a study of T-cell memory formation after mild COVID-19. General observations from the study: CD4/CD8 balance characterized clones contracting day 15 to 85, and CD4+ skew characterized later expanders. The CD4+ clones that contracted clustered mainly within CM and EM, and the CD8+ clones concentrated in EMRA.

Concerning this clonotype itself: No antigen is known for it.

TCRdb redid the calling of the 5' RACE reads with MiXCR, one entry per CDR3 protein. The sample contains approximately 270,000 distinct CDR3 sequences, roughly 16% of which appear only once. Germline V CDR1 and CDR2: MNHNS, SASEGT. V lost 8 bases and J lost 10; bases outside the gene matches: 7. The length of the CDR3 is 13 residues. This clonotype was obtained from a man between 18 and 35 years old who had mild COVID-19 (a few samples of this study predate the infection). Cell type and time point are not known. V gene TRBV6-1 combines with J gene TRBJ1-6; 8 bases are shared with TRBD1. Source material: PBMCs or a T cell subset sorted from them (not recorded which). The CDR3 reads CASWGQEGSPLHF. The CDR3 DNA follows: TGTGCCAGCTGGGGACAGGAAGGCTCACCCCTCCACTTT.